These 28 T cell receptor beta chains originate from one sample sequenced in a study of neurological immune-mediated disorders (dated by TCRdb to the late 2010s). Receptor amplification or capture employed 5' RACE. The instrument was an Illumina HiSeq 2500. TCRdb reran the public reads through fastp at Q25 and MiXCR, keeping productive beta chains. Entries that share a CDR3 protein sequence are merged under the most common genes and DNA. The sample table records 70,000 to 95,000 distinct CDR3 sequences; approximately 13% of these occur just once. The biggest ten clones account for around 5% of the sample. The time point label here, explained by the study, means: longitudinal time-point 2. The source material was PBMCs. The receptors derive from a female donor with HTLV-1-associated myelopathy (HAM/TSP).

There are many counts of this clonotype. The rearrangement joins TRBV11-1 to TRBJ1-4; D gene uncertain. Looked up from germline, CDR1 is SGHAT and CDR2 is FQDESV (reference sequence). The ends were cut back, 3 bases at V and 4 bases at J, with 6 bases in the middle. The CDR3 sequence is 13 residues long. CDR3 sequence reads: CASSLTINEKLFF. In DNA form, the CDR3 reads TGTGCCAGCAGCTTGACGATTAATGAAAAACTGTTTTTT. Variable domain in full (rest from reference TRBV11-1 and TRBJ1-4): EAEVAQSPRYKITEKSQAVAFWCDPISGHATLYWYRQILGQGPELLVQFQDESVVDDSQLPKDRFSAERLKGVDSTLKIQPAELGDSAMYLCASSLTINEKLFFGSGTQLSVL.

This clonotype was observed many times. V gene TRBV27 combines with J gene TRBJ2-3; 7 bases match TRBD1. CDR3 length equals 11 residues. J was trimmed by 12 bases and V by 6 bases; bases with no gene match: 6. Looked up from germline, CDR1 is MNHEY and CDR2 is SMNVEV (reference sequence). The chain's CDR3 is CASSQGVFQYF. The DNA of the CDR3 is TGTGCCAGCAGCCAGGGGGTCTTCCAGTATTTT.

This clonotype was seen a few times. The J gene is TRBJ2-7, the V gene TRBV14; 10 nucleotides align to TRBD1. CDR1 is SGHDN, CDR2 FVKESK, per germline. V lost 4 bases to trimming and J lost 4 bases; unmatched junction nucleotides: 10. The CDR3 runs 16 residues. CDR3 amino acids: CASSPTPGTGVYEQYF. The CDR3 DNA follows: TGTGCCAGCAGCCCCACTCCCGGGACAGGGGTTTACGAGCAGTACTTC.

This clonotype was observed at least ten times. The rearrangement links TRBV10-2 to TRBJ2-7; 8 nucleotides match TRBD1. V shed 6 bases and J 5 bases; nucleotides not matched to a gene: 15. The CDR3 is made up of 16 amino acids. Germline CDR1 WSHSY, CDR2 SAAADI. In DNA, the CDR3 is TGCGCCAGCAGCAGGGGGCAGGGGCTTCGTTCTAACGAGCAGTACTTC. Translating it yields CASSRGQGLRSNEQYF.

This clonotype was counted many times. The rearrangement uses TRBV7-3 and TRBJ1-6, with 7 bases fitting TRBD1. Germline V gene lookup returns CDR1 SGHTA and CDR2 FQGTGA. Trimming cost V 5 bases and J 6 bases; bases outside gene matches: 7. The CDR3 covers 15 residues. The CDR3 spells CASSPGGTVNSPLHF. The CDR3 coding sequence is TGTGCCAGCAGCCCAGGGGGTACGGTTAATTCACCCCTCCACTTT.

The table lists this clonotype with many counts. J is TRBJ2-2 and V is TRBV11-2; 8 positions agree with TRBD2. The CDR3 covers 15 residues. CDR1 is SGHAT and CDR2 is FQNNGV in the germline V gene. V trimming: 0 bases; J trimming: 6 bases; junction bases outside the gene matches: 3. DNA for the CDR3: TGTGCCAGCAGCTTAGATCGGGGGGGTGCCGGGGAGCTGTTTTTT. This sequence encodes CASSLDRGGAGELFF.

This clonotype was observed many times. The chain employs TRBV2 and TRBJ2-2, with 7 bases aligning to TRBD1. The CDR3 totals 17 residues. Germline V gene sequence: CDR1 SNHLY, CDR2 FYNNEI. J gave up 4 bases and V 4 bases, and 12 bases lay outside the gene matches. CDR3 in amino acids: CASSGDSAAKVTGELFF. The CDR3 coding sequence is TGTGCCAGCAGTGGGGACAGTGCAGCGAAGGTCACCGGGGAGCTGTTTTTT. Combining the CDR3 with reference TRBV2 and TRBJ2-2 gives the whole variable domain EPEVTQTPSHQVTQMGQEVILRCVPISNHLYFYWYRQILGQKVEFLVSFYNNEISEKSEIFDDQFSVERPDGSNFTLKIRSTKLEDSAMYFCASSGDSAAKVTGELFFGEGSRLTVL.

This clonotype was seen at least ten times. This chain connects TRBV15 to TRBJ2-7; D call uncertain. The CDR3 extends over 15 amino acids. The V gene lost 4 bases and the J gene lost 7 bases, with 20 bases spanning the gap. Germline V gene sequence: CDR1 LNHNV, CDR2 YYDKDF (reference sequence). CDR3 sequence (DNA): TGTGCCACCAGCAAAACGTCGGTAGGGCCTCTGGAGCAGTACTTC. Its translation: CATSKTSVGPLEQYF.

The gene calls are TRBV7-8 and TRBJ2-1; possibly TRBD1 for D (5 bases). Germline V lookup: CDR1 SGHVS, CDR2 FQNEAQ. With 4 bases removed from V and 10 bases from J, the gap between germline ends came to 8 bases. The CDR3 has 11 residues. The CDR3, as DNA: TGTGCCAGCAGCTACGGACAAGAGCAGTTCTTC. It translates to CASSYGQEQFF. Using reference TRBV7-8 and TRBJ2-1 for the parts outside the CDR3, the full variable domain is GAGVSQSPRYKVAKRGQDVALRCDPISGHVSLFWYQQALGQGPEFLTYFQNEAQLDKSGLPSDRFFAERPEGSVSTLKIQRTQQEDSAVYLCASSYGQEQFFGPGTRLTVL.

This clonotype was observed at least ten times. V and J are TRBV6-5 and TRBJ2-7; D not resolved. Between the trimmed V and J ends, which lost 5 bases and 2 bases, there was a span of 13 bases. The CDR3 has 14 amino acids. The V gene's germline CDR1 is MNHEY and CDR2 SVGAGI. CDR3 nucleotides: TGTGCCAGCAGTAAACTGGGCTTAGCCTACGAGCAGTACTTC. Amino acid sequence: CASSKLGLAYEQYF.

In its sample, this clonotype was seen many times. DNA of the CDR3: TGTGCCAGCAGCTTAGTGCGGATTCCGGAGGGGGAGCAGTACTTC. This codes for CASSLVRIPEGEQYF. The J gene is TRBJ2-7, the V gene TRBV11-2; possibly TRBD2 for D (6 bases). The CDR3 loop spans 15 amino acids. V was cut by 1 base and J by 7 bases, with 17 bases left in between. In germline, CDR1 is SGHAT, CDR2 FQNNGV.

This clonotype was counted many times. The chain carries TRBV12-3 or TRBV12-4 and TRBJ1-1, with D unclear. The CDR3 totals 12 residues. V shed 5 bases and J shed 9 bases, with 13 bases lying between them. DNA for the CDR3: TGTGCCAGCAGTAGCAGGACCGCAAAAGCTTTCTTT. Amino acids: CASSSRTAKAFF.

This clonotype was counted ten times or more. The V and J genes are TRBV6-1 and TRBJ2-5; TRBD2 is a possible D gene (5 bases). This CDR3 is 13 amino acids long. Per the germline V gene, CDR1 is MNHNS and CDR2 is SASEGT. Trimming took off 5 bases at V and 0 bases at J, with 7 bases between the two ends. The CDR3 sequence: CASSLGDQETQYF. The CDR3 coding sequence is TGTGCCAGCAGTTTGGGAGACCAAGAGACCCAGTACTTC.

This clonotype was picked up many times. This chain links TRBV20-1 with TRBJ1-1, with a weak D call TRBD1 (5 bases). CDR3 length: 17 residues. Germline V CDR1 and CDR2: DFQATT, SNEGSKA (reference sequence). V was cut by 3 bases and J by 0 bases, with 20 bases left in between. The CDR3 is CSASGHRPAPLNTEAFF. The CDR3 nucleotides are TGCAGTGCTAGTGGGCACAGGCCCGCTCCCTTGAACACTGAAGCTTTCTTT.

This clonotype was recorded many times. In DNA, the CDR3 is TGTGCCAGCAGCCAAGGGGTCGGCTCAGCAGATACGCAGTATTTT. Residues: CASSQGVGSADTQYF. V usage is TRBV3-1 and J usage is TRBJ2-3; D is ambiguous. The CDR3 totals 15 residues. The germline V and J ends were trimmed by 1 base and 4 bases, with 12 bases remaining between them. In germline, CDR1 is LGHDT, CDR2 YNNKEL (reference sequence).

This clonotype was seen only a few times. V gene TRBV12-3 or TRBV12-4 combines with J gene TRBJ2-1, with D unresolved. CDR3 length: 13 amino acids. V lost 3 bases, J lost 5 bases, and 8 bases lay in between. CDR3: CASSFGSHNEQFF. The CDR3 coding sequence is TGTGCCAGCAGTTTTGGGTCCCACAATGAGCAGTTCTTC.

This clonotype came up many times. Here the CDR3 reads CASKQTDGNTIYF. The CDR3 DNA is TGTGCCAGCAAGCAGACGGACGGAAACACCATATATTTT. The rearrangement links TRBV12-3 or TRBV12-4 to TRBJ1-3; D unresolved. Trimming removed 7 bases at V and 4 bases at J, with 11 bases between. The CDR3 spans 13 residues.

In this sample, this clonotype turned up many times. The chain couples TRBV5-1 to TRBJ2-3; TRBD1 might be the D (5 bases). With 4 bases removed from V and 3 bases from J, the gap between germline ends came to 12 bases. Per germline, CDR1 SGHRS and CDR2 YFSETQ. The CDR3 is 14 amino acids. This CDR3 is CASSRDQGTDTQYF. The CDR3 DNA is TGCGCCAGCAGCCGTGATCAGGGAACAGATACGCAGTATTTT.

Details on this clonotype: A much larger clone lies a single base off, so this may be a read error. The rearrangement joins TRBV5-1 to TRBJ2-3, with D unresolved. This CDR3 is 16 amino acids long. Germline lookup yields CDR1 SGHRS and CDR2 YFSETQ. This chain's CDR3 is CASSPLDSTSTDTLYF. In DNA, the CDR3 is TGCGCCAGCAGCCCCTTAGACTCGACCTCTACAGATACGCTGTATTTT.

In this sample, this clonotype turned up many times. This chain uses TRBV5-1 with TRBJ1-1, with a tentative D call TRBD1 (5 bases). Germline CDR1 and CDR2: SGHRS and YFSETQ. Trimming pared 2 bases from V and 0 bases from J, leaving 11 bases between. There are 15 residues in the CDR3. CDR3: CASSFYDRLNTEAFF. CDR3 nucleotides: TGCGCCAGCAGCTTCTACGACAGATTGAACACTGAAGCTTTCTTT.

In this sample, this clonotype turned up many times. This rearrangement joins TRBV5-1 to TRBJ2-7, with 10 positions matching TRBD1. The trim removed 3 bases at V and 3 bases at J, leaving 9 bases unmatched. Germline V gene lookup returns CDR1 SGHRS and CDR2 YFSETQ. The CDR3 is 16 amino acids. As DNA, the CDR3 is TGCGCCAGCAGCTCGGGAGGGACAGGGGTTCTCTACGAGCAGTACTTC. It yields the protein CASSSGGTGVLYEQYF. The variable domain in full, with the rest retrieved from reference TRBV5-1 and TRBJ2-7, is KAGVTQTPRYLIKTRGQQVTLSCSPISGHRSVSWYQQTPGQGLQFLFEYFSETQRNKGNFPGRFSGRQFSNSRSEMNVSTLELGDSALYLCASSSGGTGVLYEQYFGPGTRLTVT.

By share of the sample, this clonotype is medium-sized. The V gene is TRBV28, the J gene TRBJ2-7; the match to TRBD1 covers 7 bases. The V segment lost 6 bases and the J segment 2 bases; nucleotides outside the gene matches: 4. This CDR3 is 13 amino acids long. Germline-derived CDR1 and CDR2 are MDHEN and SYDVKM. For the CDR3, the DNA is TGTGCCAGCAGCGGACAGGAAACCTACGAGCAGTACTTC. It codes for CASSGQETYEQYF.

The chain couples TRBV12-3 or TRBV12-4 to TRBJ2-5; the match to TRBD1 covers 7 bases. The CDR3 is made up of 13 amino acids. The V and J ends lost 6 bases and 3 bases, in that order; junction bases with no gene match: 4. CDR3 residues: CASRGDRKETQYF. CDR3 nucleotide sequence: TGTGCCAGCAGGGGGGACAGAAAAGAGACCCAGTACTTC.

This clonotype was counted ten times or more. V gene TRBV12-3 or TRBV12-4 combines with J gene TRBJ2-7; D gene ambiguous. The CDR3 has 13 residues. With 6 bases removed from V and 2 bases from J, the gap between germline ends came to 11 bases. CDR3 sequence: CASRPSVTYEQYF. DNA for the CDR3: TGTGCCAGCAGGCCCTCAGTGACCTACGAGCAGTACTTC.

This clonotype was counted at least ten times. The chain has TRBV7-2 and TRBJ2-7; a possible D gene is TRBD2 (7 bases). V was clipped by 3 bases and J by 7 bases, with 16 bases between them. Germline V gene lookup returns CDR1 SGHTA and CDR2 FQGNSA. The CDR3 sequence is 14 residues long. The CDR3 reads CASSFGGGWIEQYF. The CDR3 region has the DNA TGTGCCAGCAGCTTTGGCGGGGGCTGGATAGAGCAGTACTTC.

This clonotype was seen a handful of times. This sequence joins TRBV5-1 and TRBJ2-3, with 8 positions matching TRBD1. The junction had 7 bases not matched to a gene; V was cut back by 1 base and J by 6 bases. The CDR3 length is 15 residues. CDR1 is SGHRS and CDR2 is YFSETQ in the germline V gene. DNA for the CDR3: TGCGCCAGCAGCTTGAGCCAGGGGGCGGGTGATACGCAGTATTTT. Residues: CASSLSQGAGDTQYF.

About this clonotype itself: One base away lies a much larger clone, so this may be a sequencing read error. This chain joins TRBV24-1 and TRBJ1-2; perhaps TRBD1 as D (5 bases). This CDR3 comprises 15 residues. In germline, CDR1 is KGHDR, CDR2 SFDVKD. V lost 8 bases and J 8 bases, leaving 23 bases between the germline ends. Here the CDR3 reads CATTLGRDPARGYTF. CDR3 nucleotide sequence: TGTGCCACCACTCTAGGAAGGGACCCTGCGCGGGGCTACACCTTC.

The table lists this clonotype with many counts. The chain carries TRBV5-1 and TRBJ1-6, with D maybe TRBD1 (5 bases). The CDR3 contains 14 residues. CDR1 is SGHRS, CDR2 YFSETQ, per germline. V was trimmed by 5 bases and J by 13 bases, leaving 19 bases between them. The CDR3: CASRRDSLSIPLHF. CDR3 nucleotide sequence: TGCGCCAGCAGACGGGACTCCCTCTCTATTCCCCTCCACTTT.